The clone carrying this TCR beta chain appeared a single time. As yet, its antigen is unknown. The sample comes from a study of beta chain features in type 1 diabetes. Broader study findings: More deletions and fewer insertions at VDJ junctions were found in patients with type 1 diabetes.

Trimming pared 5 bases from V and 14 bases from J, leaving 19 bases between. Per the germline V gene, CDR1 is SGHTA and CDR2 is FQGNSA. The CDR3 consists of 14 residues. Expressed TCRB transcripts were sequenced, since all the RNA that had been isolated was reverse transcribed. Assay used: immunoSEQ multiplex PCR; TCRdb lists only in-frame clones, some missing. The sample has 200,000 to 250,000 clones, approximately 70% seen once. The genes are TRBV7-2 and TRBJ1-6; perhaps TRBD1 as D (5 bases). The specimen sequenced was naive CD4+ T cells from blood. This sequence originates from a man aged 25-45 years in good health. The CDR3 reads CASSSREGPVALHF. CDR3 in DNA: TGTGCCAGCAGCAGTCGTGAGGGGCCCGTGGCCCTCCACTTT.